This TCR beta chain stems from a study of blood T cell repertoires in COVID-19. About the research overall: Material from acute and convalescent COVID-19 was sourced from the United States, Italy and Spain. Sources were T cells, B-cell-depleted T cells, or PBMCs; the material itself was cDNA or gDNA.

J was trimmed by 2 bases and V by 6 bases; bases with no gene match: 4. CDR3 length: 13 amino acids. Source study methods: Researchers report that nucleated cell counts were estimated from reference gene primer amplification. Profiling relied on immunoSEQ multiplex PCR, and the TCRdb table lists in-frame clones only, not all of them. V and J calls and clone size are given by that table; D and trimming were obtained from the DNA. The sample records tens of thousands of clones, 89% being singletons. This TCR was recovered from a woman aged 50 to 60 with active COVID-19. Sequencing used peripheral blood. This sequence joins TRBV12-3 or TRBV12-4 and TRBJ2-7; 7 bases line up with TRBD1. The CDR3 nucleotides read TGTGCCAGCAGATTTACAGGGGCCTACGAGCAGTACTTC. It translates to CASRFTGAYEQYF.